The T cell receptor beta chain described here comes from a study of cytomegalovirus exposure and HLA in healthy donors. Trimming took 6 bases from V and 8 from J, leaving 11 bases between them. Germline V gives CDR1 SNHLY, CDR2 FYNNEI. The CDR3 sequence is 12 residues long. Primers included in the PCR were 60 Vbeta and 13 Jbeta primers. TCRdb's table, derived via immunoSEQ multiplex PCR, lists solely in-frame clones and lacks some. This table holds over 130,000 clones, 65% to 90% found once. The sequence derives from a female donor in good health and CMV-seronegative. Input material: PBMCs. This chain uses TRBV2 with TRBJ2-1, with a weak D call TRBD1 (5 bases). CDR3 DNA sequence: TGTGCCAGCAGAGACGACAGCCATGAGCAGTTCTTC. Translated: CASRDDSHEQFF.